This T cell receptor beta chain was profiled in a study of blood T cell repertoires in COVID-19 (dated by TCRdb to the early 2020s). With regard to the full study: Collaborator samples came from the United States, Italy and Spain and covered acute and convalescent phases of COVID-19. The dataset comprised deeply sampled blood TCRbeta repertoires from subjects exposed to, actively infected with, or recovered from COVID-19. Nearly every sample came with metadata listing a de-identified subject ID, COVID-19 status, age in years and sex. The samples were drawn from two sources: the first 160 participants of the ongoing ImmuneRACE study, and 950 to 1,500 subjects contributed by 6 global collaborators. The repertoires were released in a freely available public database intended as a resource for research on the immune response to SARS-CoV-2. HLA class I and class II types, where available, came from metadata supplied by the sample provider rather than from assay-based typing. The material from the prospective study consisted of cDNA or gDNA derived from T cells, B-cell-depleted T cells, or PBMCs.

The immunoSEQ Assay, a bias-controlled multiplex PCR, was used to amplify TCRbeta CDR3 regions from genomic DNA. In the original analysis: The number of nucleated cells in each sample was estimated by amplification of reference gene primers within the assay. To quantify the absolute abundance of each unique TCRbeta CDR3 rearrangement, sequence reads were collapsed and filtered. Productive Simpson clonality was computed per sample as the square root of Simpson's diversity index over productive rearrangements. TCRdb's version of the immuneACCESS table is confined to in-frame rearrangements and falls short of the full clone set. An unresolved V gene accounts for under half of the shortfall where checked; the remainder is of unknown origin. The DNA gave D and trimming, while V, J and clone size come from that table. A total of roughly 150,000 clones appear in this sample, around 84% of them only once. Roughly 7.9% of the sample rests with the top ten.

V ends up 5 bases short and J 7 bases short, with an unmatched junction base count of 10. The CDR3 runs 15 amino acids, cysteine and phenylalanine included. Only the CDR3 DNA is retained, 45 bases long and in frame from the first base. The germline V gene (reference sequence) supplies CDR1 LNHDA and CDR2 SQIVND. What the study reported, not specific to this receptor: The quantity of clinical and demographic metadata differed by source and by participant and was supplied without curation.

This clone was seen just once. It has no known antigen specificity. No base qualities exist here, and no much larger clone lies one base off it. Collaborating institutions collected whole blood in K2EDTA tubes following their own protocols. For TCRbeta analysis, collaborators shipped samples in one of three forms: frozen whole blood, isolated PBMCs, or DNA extracted from either of those sample types. Material for sequencing was peripheral blood. The sequence came from a woman aged 50 to 60 in a cohort sampled during active or convalescent COVID-19. This chain is built from TRBV19 and TRBJ1-4; the junction holds 7 bases that match TRBD1. Read as DNA, the sequence is TGTGCCAGTAGTGGTTCCGCGGGACAGATTGAAAAACTGTTTTTT. Translation gives CASSGSAGQIEKLFF.